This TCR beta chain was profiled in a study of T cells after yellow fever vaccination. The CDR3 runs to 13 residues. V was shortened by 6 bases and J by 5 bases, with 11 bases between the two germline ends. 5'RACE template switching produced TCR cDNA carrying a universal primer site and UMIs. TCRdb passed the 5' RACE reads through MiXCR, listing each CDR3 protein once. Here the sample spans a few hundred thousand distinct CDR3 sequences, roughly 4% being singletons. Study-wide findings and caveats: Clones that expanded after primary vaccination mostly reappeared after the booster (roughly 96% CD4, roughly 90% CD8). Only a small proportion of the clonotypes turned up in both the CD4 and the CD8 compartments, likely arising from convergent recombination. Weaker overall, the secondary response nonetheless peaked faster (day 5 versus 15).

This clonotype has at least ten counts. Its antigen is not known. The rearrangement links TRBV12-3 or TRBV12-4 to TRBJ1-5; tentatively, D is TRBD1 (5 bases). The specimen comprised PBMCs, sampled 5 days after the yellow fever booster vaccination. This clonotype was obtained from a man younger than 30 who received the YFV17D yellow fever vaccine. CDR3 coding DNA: TGTGCCAGCAGACAGGACCGCTATCAGCCCCAGCATTTT. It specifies CASRQDRYQPQHF.